This T cell receptor beta chain appears in the sequencing data of a study of blood T cell repertoires in COVID-19. About the study: Spain, Italy and the United States supplied samples that represented acute and convalescent COVID-19. The cDNA or gDNA used as material had been derived from T cells, B-cell-depleted T cells, or PBMCs.

Measured with immunoSEQ multiplex PCR; TCRdb has only the in-frame clones, and not every one. The sample yields 200,000 to 300,000 clones, roughly 88% seen once. V lost 8 bases to trimming and J lost 2 bases, with 10 bases between them. Germline lookup yields CDR1 SNHLY and CDR2 FYNNEI. CDR3 length: 14 residues. The TCR sequence derives from a man aged 35 to 55 who had recovered from COVID-19. The source material was peripheral blood. This chain uses TRBV2 with TRBJ1-6; tentative D call: TRBD1 (5 bases). Here the CDR3 DNA reads TGTGCCAGCCAGGGTTTCCCCTATAATTCACCCCTCCACTTT. Translated: CASQGFPYNSPLHF.